These 30 T cell receptor beta chains originate from one sample sequenced in a study of blood T cell repertoires in COVID-19. The repertoire was sequenced with immunoSEQ multiplex PCR; TCRdb's copy has only in-frame clones and lacks some. Here the sample spans under 400,000 clones, around 89% being singletons. The sample was peripheral blood. These receptors all stem from a man aged 18 to 35 with active or convalescent COVID-19.

The V gene is TRBV7-8, the J gene TRBJ2-2; weak D call: TRBD2 (5 bases). In germline, CDR1 is SGHVS, CDR2 FQNEAQ. V was clipped by 1 base and J by 6 bases, with 15 bases between them. The length of the CDR3 is 16 residues. CDR3 residues: CASSLEYGVSPGELFF. The CDR3, as DNA: TGTGCCAGCAGCTTAGAGTACGGGGTGTCGCCCGGGGAGCTGTTTTTT.

V gene TRBV19 combines with J gene TRBJ2-7; TRBD1 aligns across 8 bases. V trimming: 1 base; J trimming: 6 bases; junction bases outside the gene matches: 5. The CDR3 consists of 14 residues. The germline V gene has CDR1 LNHDA and CDR2 SQIVND (reference sequence). CDR3 amino acids: CASSIGDRYGEQYF. The CDR3 nucleotides read TGTGCCAGTAGTATAGGGGACAGGTACGGCGAGCAGTACTTC.

The V gene is TRBV6-5, the J gene TRBJ2-3; TRBD1 matches 9 bases. This CDR3 contains 16 residues. Germline-derived CDR1 and CDR2 are MNHEY and SVGAGI. V lost 1 base, J lost 4 bases, and 6 bases stayed unmatched. For the CDR3, the DNA is TGTGCCAGCAGTTACTTTGGGACAGGGACGGCAGATACGCAGTATTTT. This codes for CASSYFGTGTADTQYF.

The chain combines TRBV2 with TRBJ1-2; no clear D gene. Germline V lookup: CDR1 SNHLY, CDR2 FYNNEI. Trimming removed 6 bases at V and 4 bases at J, with 9 bases between. CDR3 size: 12 residues. DNA of the CDR3: TGTGCCAGCAGCGGCCAGGTCTATGGCTACACCTTC. Protein: CASSGQVYGYTF.

The genes are TRBV28 and TRBJ1-2; 8 positions match TRBD1. The V and J ends lost 5 bases and 4 bases, in that order; junction bases with no gene match: 6. Germline CDR1 is MDHEN and CDR2 is SYDVKM. The CDR3 has 14 amino acids. CDR3 DNA: TGTGCCAGCAGTGAGGACAGGGTTGGCTATGGCTACACCTTC. It yields the protein CASSEDRVGYGYTF.

V and J are TRBV5-1 and TRBJ1-5; perhaps TRBD1 as D (6 bases). The CDR3 spans 14 residues. V was pared by 3 bases and J by 7 bases, with 14 bases between. Germline V CDR1 and CDR2: SGHRS, YFSETQ. CDR3 DNA sequence: TGCGCCAGCAGCTATTTAGGGGGAGGGCAGCCCCAGCATTTT. Protein: CASSYLGGGQPQHF. The full variable domain, its missing parts supplied by reference TRBV5-1 and TRBJ1-5, is KAGVTQTPRYLIKTRGQQVTLSCSPISGHRSVSWYQQTPGQGLQFLFEYFSETQRNKGNFPGRFSGRQFSNSRSEMNVSTLELGDSALYLCASSYLGGGQPQHFGDGTRLSIL.

This chain joins TRBV27 and TRBJ2-1, with TRBD1 matching 10 bases. V lost 5 bases, J lost 3 bases, and 7 bases stayed unmatched. This CDR3 is built from 16 residues. Germline assignment: CDR1 MNHEY and CDR2 SMNVEV (reference sequence). The CDR3: CASSGGTGVVYNEQFF. As DNA, the CDR3 is TGTGCCAGCAGTGGCGGGACAGGGGTCGTCTACAATGAGCAGTTCTTC.

The chain couples TRBV5-1 to TRBJ2-5; 11 positions match TRBD2. Trimming removed 6 bases from V and 3 bases from J; junction bases left unmatched: 1. Germline V gives CDR1 SGHRS, CDR2 YFSETQ. CDR3 size: 13 residues. The CDR3 protein is CASKLAGEETQYF. In DNA, the CDR3 is TGCGCCAGCAAACTAGCGGGGGAAGAGACCCAGTACTTC.

This clone turned up a few times. This chain links TRBV6-5 with TRBJ2-1, with 9 bases identical to TRBD2. V lost 2 bases, J lost 9 bases, and 8 bases stayed unmatched. CDR3 length: 15 amino acids. CDR1 MNHEY and CDR2 SVGAGI come from the germline V gene. In nucleotides, the CDR3 is TGTGCCAGCAGTTACGGCCTAGCGGGAACCCTTGAGCAGTTCTTC. It yields the protein CASSYGLAGTLEQFF.

V and J are TRBV27 and TRBJ1-2, with D tentatively TRBD1 (6 bases). CDR3 size: 14 residues. Per germline, CDR1 MNHEY and CDR2 SMNVEV (reference sequence). V was pared by 6 bases and J by 0 bases, with 11 bases between. For the CDR3, the DNA is TGTGCCAGCAGGTGGACAGCGGCTAACTATGGCTACACCTTC. Translating it yields CASRWTAANYGYTF.

The genes are TRBV6-5 and TRBJ2-3, with 8 bases aligning to TRBD2. The J segment lost 4 bases and the V segment lost 2 bases, leaving 8 bases of the junction unmatched. CDR1 is MNHEY and CDR2 is SVGAGI in the germline V gene. CDR3 length: 16 residues. This chain's CDR3 is CASSYIQRGTADTQYF. The CDR3 DNA reads TGTGCCAGCAGTTACATCCAGCGGGGGACCGCAGATACGCAGTATTTT.

The chain carries TRBV3-1 (or the pseudogene TRBV3-2) and TRBJ2-7; 9 bases line up with TRBD1. After removal of 1 base from V and 6 bases from J, the junction contained 7 bases not matched to a gene. Germline V gives CDR1 LGHDT, CDR2 YNNKEL (reference sequence). The CDR3 length is 15 residues. CDR3: CASSQAWTGVTEQYF. The CDR3 coding sequence is TGTGCCAGCAGCCAAGCCTGGACAGGGGTTACCGAGCAGTACTTC.

The genes are TRBV2 and TRBJ1-4; possibly TRBD1 for D (5 bases). Per the germline V gene, CDR1 is SNHLY and CDR2 is FYNNEI. Trimming pared 7 bases from V and 2 bases from J, leaving 8 bases between. The CDR3 runs to 13 residues. The CDR3: CASISGTNEKLFF. CDR3 DNA sequence: TGTGCCAGCATTTCAGGGACTAATGAAAAACTGTTTTTT.

This sequence joins TRBV11-2 and TRBJ2-1; 8 nucleotides agree with TRBD1. J lost 0 bases, V lost 5 bases, and 3 bases had no gene match. Germline assignment: CDR1 SGHAT and CDR2 FQNNGV. The CDR3 is 15 residues long. CDR3 DNA sequence: TGTGCCAGCAGCCGTGACAGGGGCTCCTACAATGAGCAGTTCTTC. It codes for CASSRDRGSYNEQFF.

This clone has just one count. The V gene is TRBV19, the J gene TRBJ2-4; a possible D gene is TRBD2 (5 bases). This CDR3 spans 14 amino acids. V lost 5 bases to trimming and J lost 3 bases, with 11 bases between them. From germline, CDR1 is LNHDA and CDR2 SQIVND (reference sequence). CDR3 sequence (DNA): TGTGCCAGTAGTCGAGAGGGAAGCAAAAACATTCAGTACTTC. Translating it yields CASSREGSKNIQYF.

V is TRBV28 and J is TRBJ2-5; TRBD2 agrees at 12 bases. The V gene's germline CDR1 is MDHEN and CDR2 SYDVKM. Losses at the gene ends were 1 base for V and 4 bases for J; bases not matched to a gene: 1. The CDR3 is 15 residues long. CDR3 in amino acids: CASSLLTSGRETQYF. The CDR3 DNA reads as TGTGCCAGCAGTTTATTGACTAGCGGGAGAGAGACCCAGTACTTC.

The V gene is TRBV3-1 (or the pseudogene TRBV3-2), the J gene TRBJ1-2, with D perhaps matching TRBD1 (6 bases). Per germline, CDR1 LGHDT and CDR2 YNNKEL (reference sequence). The CDR3 is 12 amino acids. Trimming pared 1 base from V and 8 bases from J, leaving 8 bases between. The CDR3 nucleotides are TGTGCCAGCAGCCAAGGGGGGCGCGGCTACACCTTC. The encoded protein is CASSQGGRGYTF.

This clone was seen a single time. The V and J genes are TRBV27 and TRBJ1-1; D not resolved. The length of the CDR3 is 15 residues. V gave up 3 bases and J gave up 1 base, with 12 bases separating them. In germline, CDR1 is MNHEY, CDR2 SMNVEV (reference sequence). CDR3 bases: TGTGCCAGCAGTTTGGCCCGGCCAGGGAACACTGAAGCTTTCTTT. Translated: CASSLARPGNTEAFF.

The chain couples TRBV7-3 to TRBJ2-5; 10 bases map to TRBD1. This CDR3 is built from 16 residues. Trimming removed 2 bases from V and 4 bases from J; junction bases left unmatched: 7. Germline CDR1 SGHTA, CDR2 FQGTGA. This chain's CDR3 is CASSLGGQGLTETQYF. DNA for the CDR3: TGTGCCAGCAGCTTAGGGGGACAGGGGTTGACAGAGACCCAGTACTTC. The full variable domain, with the rest looked up from reference TRBV7-3 and TRBJ2-5, is GAGVSQTPSNKVTEKGKYVELRCDPISGHTALYWYRQSLGQGPEFLIYFQGTGAADDSGLPNDRFFAVRPEGSVSTLKIQRTERGDSAVYLCASSLGGQGLTETQYFGPGTRLLVL.

This chain joins TRBV5-1 and TRBJ2-3; 8 bases are shared with TRBD2. The CDR3 covers 15 residues. The V and J ends lost 6 bases and 6 bases, in that order; junction bases with no gene match: 12. The germline V gene has CDR1 SGHRS and CDR2 YFSETQ. CDR3 in DNA: TGCGCCAGCACCCCCCCAGCGGGGGTGGGGGATACGCAGTATTTT. Translated, it gives CASTPPAGVGDTQYF. The variable domain in full, completed from reference TRBV5-1 and TRBJ2-3, reads KAGVTQTPRYLIKTRGQQVTLSCSPISGHRSVSWYQQTPGQGLQFLFEYFSETQRNKGNFPGRFSGRQFSNSRSEMNVSTLELGDSALYLCASTPPAGVGDTQYFGPGTRLTVL.

The chain uses TRBV7-2 and TRBJ1-4; a weak D match, TRBD1 (6 bases). V shed 3 bases and J shed 0 bases, with 8 bases lying between them. Germline V CDR1 and CDR2: SGHTA, FQGNSA. CDR3 length: 15 amino acids. The CDR3 bases are TGTGCCAGCAGCTTGGACAGCGCAACTAATGAAAAACTGTTTTTT. Translating it yields CASSLDSATNEKLFF.

The chain is built from TRBV2 and TRBJ2-3; D may be TRBD2 (5 bases). Germline-derived CDR1 and CDR2 are SNHLY and FYNNEI. V lost 6 bases, J lost 5 bases, and 9 bases lay in between. The CDR3 contains 12 residues. CDR3 coding DNA: TGTGCCAGCAGGGCCGAGGGAGATACGCAGTATTTT. The encoded protein is CASRAEGDTQYF. Combining the CDR3 with reference TRBV2 and TRBJ2-3 gives the whole variable domain EPEVTQTPSHQVTQMGQEVILRCVPISNHLYFYWYRQILGQKVEFLVSFYNNEISEKSEIFDDQFSVERPDGSNFTLKIRSTKLEDSAMYFCASRAEGDTQYFGPGTRLTVL.

The J gene is TRBJ2-3, the V gene TRBV5-6, with no clear D. CDR1 and CDR2 from the germline V gene are SGHDT and YYEEEE. Trimming pared 4 bases from V and 0 bases from J, leaving 9 bases between. The CDR3 length is 14 residues. The CDR3 bases are TGTGCCAGCAGCCCTACCTGGAGCACAGATACGCAGTATTTT. Translated: CASSPTWSTDTQYF.

The CDR3: CASREGAYSHSPLHF. CDR3 bases: TGTGCCAGCAGAGAGGGAGCCTACAGTCATTCACCCCTCCACTTT. The chain carries TRBV6-4 and TRBJ1-6, with D unresolved. CDR3 length equals 15 residues. The germline V gene has CDR1 MRHNA and CDR2 SNTAGT. V was pared by 6 bases and J by 8 bases, with 17 bases between.

DNA for the CDR3: TGTGCCAGCAGCGTAGATGTAAATCAGCCCCAGCATTTT. It encodes CASSVDVNQPQHF. The rearrangement uses TRBV9 and TRBJ1-5; D is unresolved. V was shortened by 0 bases and J by 4 bases, with 5 bases between the two germline ends. The CDR3 totals 13 residues. Germline V gives CDR1 SGDLS, CDR2 YYNGEE.

V gene TRBV9 combines with J gene TRBJ2-1, with 7 bases matching TRBD1. CDR1 is SGDLS and CDR2 is YYNGEE in the germline V gene. The CDR3 is 14 residues long. The J segment lost 5 bases and the V segment lost 4 bases, leaving 6 bases of the junction unmatched. DNA for the CDR3: TGTGCCAGCAGCCCCCGACAGGGAAACAATGAGCAGTTCTTC. Its protein is CASSPRQGNNEQFF.

This clone occurred a few times. The chain uses TRBV19 and TRBJ1-6; 8 nucleotides line up with TRBD1. The CDR3 length is 14 residues. V was clipped by 10 bases and J by 9 bases; unmatched bases: 11. Germline CDR1 reads LNHDA; CDR2 reads SQIVND (reference sequence). CDR3 DNA sequence: TGTGCCACCCACCCGACAGGGGAAAGTTCACCCCTCCACTTT. Protein sequence: CATHPTGESSPLHF.

The V gene is TRBV11-3, the J gene TRBJ2-2, with D tentatively TRBD1 (5 bases). CDR3 size: 13 residues. From germline, CDR1 is SGHNT and CDR2 YENEEA. The ends were cut back, 2 bases at V and 7 bases at J, with 8 bases in the middle. For the CDR3, the DNA is TGTGCCAGCAGCTTATTCGGACACGGGGAGCTGTTTTTT. This encodes CASSLFGHGELFF.

J is TRBJ2-1 and V is TRBV7-2; the D gene is possibly TRBD2 (6 bases). Germline V gene data show CDR1 as SGHTA and CDR2 as FQGNSA. The CDR3 is made up of 15 amino acids. The V and J ends lost 5 bases and 3 bases respectively, with 14 bases between them. The CDR3 DNA sequence: TGTGCCAGCAGCCCGAAGGGACTGGACTACAATGAGCAGTTCTTC. Translation: CASSPKGLDYNEQFF.

The rearrangement links TRBV4-3 to TRBJ1-2, with unresolved D. This CDR3 region has 13 residues. In germline, CDR1 is LGHNA, CDR2 YSLEER. The V end was cut by 0 bases, the J end by 7 bases, with 9 bases between. The CDR3: CASSQDLRGGYTF. CDR3 sequence (DNA): TGCGCCAGCAGCCAAGACTTGCGGGGTGGCTACACCTTC.